These T cell receptor beta chains were read from a single sample in a study of blood T cell repertoires in COVID-19. Repertoires were generated with immunoSEQ multiplex PCR, while TCRdb's copy carries only in-frame clones and drops some. The data hold under 40,000 clones, with around 87% observed a single time. The sample was peripheral blood. All receptors derive from a man in his forties or fifties with active or convalescent COVID-19. Each CDR3 is given with its conserved first and last residue. D genes are given only for firm matches. Clone size is shown for a subset of rows, as once, few, many or a class of expanded clone.

clone_size	v_call	d_call	j_call	cdr3_aa	cdr3_nt
.	TRBV13	TRBD2	TRBJ2-2	CASGFGGRANTGELFF	TGTGCCAGCGGGTTTGGCGGGAGGGCGAACACCGGGGAGCTGTTTTTT
.	TRBV9	TRBD2	TRBJ2-1	CASSVGLAAEQFF	TGTGCCAGCAGCGTAGGGCTAGCGGCGGAGCAGTTCTTC
.	TRBV9	TRBD1	TRBJ1-4	CASSVGPGQGTEKLFF	TGTGCCAGCAGCGTGGGGCCGGGACAGGGGACCGAAAAACTGTTTTTT
few	TRBV5-1	.	TRBJ1-1	CASSLLAGNTEAFF	TGCGCCAGCAGCTTATTGGCGGGGAACACTGAAGCTTTCTTT
once	TRBV3-1/TRBV3-2	TRBD1	TRBJ2-1	CASSQLDRAHNEQFF	TGTGCCAGCAGCCAACTCGACAGGGCCCACAATGAGCAGTTCTTC
.	TRBV5-4	.	TRBJ2-7	CASSSRPRARQVPLEQYF	TGTGCCAGCAGCTCTAGGCCCCGCGCTCGACAGGTCCCCCTGGAGCAGTACTTC
.	TRBV9	TRBD1	TRBJ2-3	CASSVRRQGATDTQYF	TGTGCCAGCAGCGTACGGAGACAGGGGGCCACAGATACGCAGTATTTT
.	TRBV2	TRBD1	TRBJ1-5	CASREHLTGFGQPQHF	TGTGCCAGCAGAGAACACTTGACAGGGTTCGGACAGCCCCAGCATTTT
.	TRBV18	.	TRBJ1-3	CASSPGQSSGNTIYF	TGTGCCAGCTCACCAGGACAATCCTCTGGAAACACCATATATTTT
.	TRBV3-1/TRBV3-2	.	TRBJ1-1	CASSQVGLGTEAFF	TGTGCCAGCAGCCAAGTGGGGCTTGGGACTGAAGCTTTCTTT
.	TRBV19	TRBD1	TRBJ1-6	CASSSRTGLYNSPLHF	TGTGCCAGTAGTTCCCGGACAGGGCTGTATAATTCACCCCTCCACTTT
.	TRBV5-1	.	TRBJ1-4	CASSRGSTNEKLFF	TGCGCCAGCAGCAGGGGGAGTACTAATGAAAAACTGTTTTTT
.	TRBV7-3	.	TRBJ2-4	CASSSTPQGAKNIQYF	TGTGCCAGCAGCTCTACCCCACAGGGTGCCAAAAACATTCAGTACTTC
few	TRBV30	TRBD2	TRBJ2-2	CAWGSGLAATGELFF	TGTGCCTGGGGTTCGGGACTAGCGGCCACCGGGGAGCTGTTTTTT
.	TRBV6-5	TRBD2	TRBJ2-5	CASSLLAGGETQYF	TGTGCCAGCAGTCTTCTAGCGGGAGGAGAGACCCAGTACTTC
.	TRBV27	.	TRBJ2-7	CASGPQREEYF	TGTGCCAGCGGACCGCAAAGGGAGGAGTACTTC
.	TRBV5-4	.	TRBJ1-1	CASSLDTMNTEAFF	TGTGCCAGCAGTTTGGACACCATGAACACTGAAGCTTTCTTT
few	TRBV2	.	TRBJ2-7	CASIIEGSEQYF	TGTGCCAGCATAATCGAGGGAAGCGAGCAGTACTTC
.	TRBV5-5	TRBD1	TRBJ1-1	CASSLGFGYRGERNTEAFF	TGTGCCAGCAGCTTGGGGTTCGGGTACAGGGGAGAACGGAACACTGAAGCTTTCTTT
few	TRBV7-8	TRBD2	TRBJ2-1	CASSLGGSFYNEQFF	TGTGCCAGCAGCTTAGGCGGGAGTTTCTATAATGAGCAGTTCTTC
.	TRBV3-1/TRBV3-2	TRBD1	TRBJ2-1	CASSHSGQVPSEQFF	TGTGCCAGCAGCCACTCGGGACAGGTTCCCAGTGAGCAGTTCTTC
once	TRBV5-8	TRBD1	TRBJ1-4	CASSFRQGIPATNEKLFF	TGTGCCAGCAGCTTCCGACAGGGGATCCCTGCAACTAATGAAAAACTGTTTTTT
once	TRBV9	.	TRBJ1-6	CASSVGGEDSPLHF	TGTGCCAGCAGCGTAGGGGGGGAGGATTCACCCCTCCACTTT
few	TRBV7-8	.	TRBJ2-5	CASSLSLLVQETQYF	TGTGCCAGCAGCTTAAGTCTACTAGTACAAGAGACCCAGTACTTC
.	TRBV3-1/TRBV3-2	TRBD2	TRBJ2-5	CASSQGGGSSETQYF	TGTGCCAGCAGCCAAGGGGGGGGGTCATCGGAGACCCAGTACTTC
.	TRBV7-9	TRBD1	TRBJ2-5	CASNSRTGGETQYF	TGTGCCAGCAACTCCCGGACAGGGGGCGAGACCCAGTACTTC
few	TRBV7-9	TRBD1	TRBJ1-6	CATSRGNDNSPLHF	TGTGCCACAAGCAGGGGGAATGATAATTCACCCCTCCACTTT
few	TRBV7-9	.	TRBJ1-2	CASLRGGGYGYTF	TGTGCCAGCCTCCGGGGGGGCGGCTATGGCTACACCTTC
.	TRBV18	.	TRBJ1-6	CASSPQEGRDSPLHF	TGTGCCAGCTCACCACAGGAGGGACGGGATTCACCCCTCCACTTT
.	TRBV30	TRBD1	TRBJ1-5	CAWGGQGNQPQHF	TGTGCCTGGGGCGGACAGGGCAATCAGCCCCAGCATTTT
.	TRBV6-1	TRBD1	TRBJ1-1	CASSLDRAEAFF	TGTGCCAGCAGTTTGGACAGGGCTGAAGCTTTCTTT
.	TRBV28	TRBD1	TRBJ1-4	CASSRDRLGGEKLFF	TGTGCCAGCAGTAGGGACAGGCTTGGCGGTGAAAAACTGTTTTTT
.	TRBV27	.	TRBJ1-4	CASGPGWEKLFF	TGTGCCAGCGGCCCAGGGTGGGAAAAACTGTTTTTT